This entry lists 20 T cell receptor beta chains sequenced from one sample in a study of CD8 T cells in ankylosing spondylitis. A single record per CDR3 protein comes from TCRdb applying MiXCR to the 5' RACE reads. The table records around 100,000 distinct CDR3 sequences, 24% of them present only once. Source material: synovial fluid, either unsorted or a sorted T cell fraction (not recorded which). The source is a male donor with ankylosing spondylitis.

V and J are TRBV3-1 and TRBJ2-7; the D gene is possibly TRBD1 (6 bases). The CDR3 is 13 amino acids. V was shortened by 3 bases and J by 6 bases, with 12 bases between the two germline ends. Germline assignment: CDR1 LGHDT and CDR2 YNNKEL (reference sequence). This chain's CDR3 is CASSQDNRAEQYF. The CDR3 bases are TGTGCCAGCAGCCAGGATAACAGGGCCGAGCAGTACTTC.

This chain connects TRBV4-1 to TRBJ1-4; D is uncertain. V was pared by 0 bases and J by 7 bases, with 12 bases between. This CDR3 comprises 15 residues. CDR1 is MGHRA, CDR2 YSYEKL, per germline. The CDR3 protein is CASSQESRWGEKLFF. The CDR3 coding sequence is TGCGCCAGCAGCCAAGAATCGAGATGGGGTGAAAAACTGTTTTTT.

This chain connects TRBV5-1 to TRBJ2-3; D unresolved. CDR3 length equals 14 residues. The V end was cut by 0 bases, the J end by 5 bases, with 10 bases between. Per the germline V gene, CDR1 is SGHRS and CDR2 is YFSETQ. The CDR3 DNA reads TGCGCCAGCAGCTTGGGGGGAACCAGAGATACGCAGTATTTT. Its protein product is CASSLGGTRDTQYF.

The CDR3 nucleotides read TGTGCCAGCTCACCATCTGGGGCTCCCTACGAGCAGTACGTC. Its protein product is CASSPSGAPYEQYV. The chain employs TRBV18 and TRBJ2-7; D perhaps matches TRBD1 (5 bases). The ends were cut back, 2 bases at V and 2 bases at J, with 10 bases in the middle. CDR3 length equals 14 residues. CDR1 is KGHSH and CDR2 is LQKENI in the germline V gene.

The sample holds many counts of this clonotype. This chain connects TRBV29-1 to TRBJ2-1; D is possibly TRBD2 (5 bases). This CDR3 region has 11 residues. CDR1 and CDR2 from the germline V gene are SQVTM and ANQGSEA. V lost 6 bases, J lost 4 bases, and 7 bases lay in between. As DNA, the CDR3 is TGCAGCGTATCGGGGTACAATGAGCAGTTCTTC. It codes for CSVSGYNEQFF.

Only a few counts were recorded for this clonotype. The chain couples TRBV3-1 to TRBJ2-1; D ambiguous. The CDR3 runs to 12 residues. CDR1 is LGHDT and CDR2 is YNNKEL in the germline V gene (reference sequence). V dropped 1 base and J dropped 9 bases, with 7 bases sitting between them. Here the CDR3 DNA reads TGTGCCAGCAGCCAAGGATCGAGTGAGCAGTTCTTC. Its translation: CASSQGSSEQFF.

V and J are TRBV27 and TRBJ2-5, with 12 bases lining up with TRBD1. Per germline, CDR1 MNHEY and CDR2 SMNVEV (reference sequence). V shed 5 bases and J 4 bases; nucleotides not matched to a gene: 8. CDR3 length equals 16 residues. In nucleotides, the CDR3 is TGTGCCAGCAGTGCAACCGGGACAGGGGGCGTAGAGACCCAGTACTTC. Encoded protein: CASSATGTGGVETQYF.

Many counts were recorded for this clonotype. V is TRBV11-2 and J is TRBJ2-1; 8 bases align to TRBD2. Germline V CDR1 and CDR2: SGHAT, FQNNGV. CDR3 length: 14 residues. Trimming took 5 bases from V and 2 from J; bases not matched to a gene: 2. The CDR3 coding sequence is TGTGCCAGCAGCGATAGCGGGGCCTACAATGAGCAGTTCTTC. The encoded protein is CASSDSGAYNEQFF.

The chain is built from TRBV3-1 and TRBJ2-3, with D uncertain. Trimming removed 0 bases from V and 0 bases from J, with 10 bases in between. This CDR3 has 16 residues. The germline CDR1 and CDR2 sequences are LGHDT and YNNKEL (reference sequence). CDR3 DNA sequence: TGTGCCAGCAGCCAAGATAGGCTACTCAGCACAGATACGCAGTATTTT. It is translated as CASSQDRLLSTDTQYF.

This chain uses TRBV4-1 with TRBJ2-5; 8 bases map to TRBD2. This CDR3 is 15 amino acids long. Losses at the gene ends were 0 bases for V and 1 base for J; bases not matched to a gene: 1. Per the germline V gene, CDR1 is MGHRA and CDR2 is YSYEKL. CDR3 sequence: CASSQEREVQETQYF. The DNA for the CDR3 is TGCGCCAGCAGCCAAGAGCGGGAGGTCCAAGAGACCCAGTACTTC.

The chain carries TRBV10-3 and TRBJ1-6; D may be TRBD1 (5 bases). The V end was cut by 3 bases, the J end by 8 bases, with 14 bases between. CDR3 size: 15 residues. Germline CDR1 ENHRY, CDR2 SYGVKD. Written as DNA, the CDR3 is TGTGCCATCAGTGATGGCACAGGAGTATATTCACCCCTCCACTTT. Translation gives CAISDGTGVYSPLHF.

This clonotype showed up many times. The rearrangement links TRBV12-3 or TRBV12-4 to TRBJ1-1, with D perhaps TRBD1 (5 bases). CDR3 length: 14 amino acids. The V end was cut by 6 bases, the J end by 0 bases, with 11 bases between. CDR3 amino acids: CASSGGRLNTEAFF. In DNA, the CDR3 is TGTGCCAGCAGCGGGGGGAGGTTGAACACTGAAGCTTTCTTT.

The chain combines TRBV16 with TRBJ2-1; 9 nucleotides match TRBD2. The CDR3 runs 15 residues. Trimming took 5 bases from V and 2 from J; bases not matched to a gene: 4. Germline V CDR1 and CDR2: KGHSY, FQNENV. The CDR3 loop reads CASSAGTSPYNEQFF. Written as DNA, the CDR3 is TGTGCCAGCAGCGCTGGGACTAGCCCCTACAATGAGCAGTTCTTC.

The chain links TRBV7-2 to TRBJ1-3; D gene ambiguous. V lost 10 bases, J lost 3 bases, and 19 bases lay in between. CDR1 and CDR2 (germline): SGHTA, FQGNSA. The CDR3 runs 15 residues. CDR3 sequence reads: CATSTRYGGGNTIYF. In DNA form, the CDR3 reads TGTGCCACCTCGACTCGGTACGGTGGTGGAAACACCATATATTTT.

The J gene is TRBJ2-3, the V gene TRBV28, with 7 bases that match TRBD1. Germline CDR1 reads MDHEN; CDR2 reads SYDVKM. The CDR3 extends over 13 amino acids. The V segment lost 6 bases and the J segment 2 bases; nucleotides outside the gene matches: 2. The CDR3 bases are TGTGCCAGCAGGGACAGGATCACAGATACGCAGTATTTT. Translated, it gives CASRDRITDTQYF. Full variable domain (rest looked up from reference TRBV28 and TRBJ2-3): DVKVTQSSRYLVKRTGEKVFLECVQDMDHENMFWYRQDPGLGLRLIYFSYDVKMKEKGDIPEGYSVSREKKERFSLILESASTNQTSMYLCASRDRITDTQYFGPGTRLTVL.

The CDR3 region is CASSLLTSPTDTQYF. The CDR3 nucleotides read TGTGCCAGCAGCTTATTGACTAGCCCCACAGATACGCAGTATTTT. The chain employs TRBV11-1 and TRBJ2-3; 7 bases are shared with TRBD2. The germline CDR1 and CDR2 sequences are SGHAT and FQDESV (reference sequence). The CDR3 runs 15 residues. The trim removed 2 bases at V and 2 bases at J, leaving 4 bases unmatched. The whole variable domain, filled in from reference TRBV11-1 and TRBJ2-3, reads EAEVAQSPRYKITEKSQAVAFWCDPISGHATLYWYRQILGQGPELLVQFQDESVVDDSQLPKDRFSAERLKGVDSTLKIQPAELGDSAMYLCASSLLTSPTDTQYFGPGTRLTVL.

At least ten counts were recorded for this clonotype. The rearrangement uses TRBV12-3 or TRBV12-4 and TRBJ2-1; tentative D call: TRBD2 (6 bases). The V end was cut by 3 bases, the J end by 7 bases, with 13 bases between. The CDR3 totals 14 residues. In DNA form, the CDR3 reads TGTGCCAGCAGTTTGTCGCGGGGAAGGAATGAGCAGTTCTTC. This translates into CASSLSRGRNEQFF.

This clonotype was seen a few times. This chain links TRBV5-1 with TRBJ2-3; D remains unclear. The CDR3 is made up of 14 amino acids. In germline, CDR1 is SGHRS, CDR2 YFSETQ. V lost 4 bases and J 0 bases, leaving 9 bases between the germline ends. The CDR3 bases are TGCGCCAGCAGCCCATTTGGTAGCACAGATACGCAGTATTTT. Its translation: CASSPFGSTDTQYF.

The V and J genes are TRBV29-1 and TRBJ1-4, with D unresolved. The CDR3 consists of 14 residues. Trimming stripped 7 bases from V and 4 bases from J, with 16 bases between. Germline V gene lookup returns CDR1 SQVTM and CDR2 ANQGSEA. The CDR3 DNA follows: TGCAGCGCCTCAAAGTCGGGTCTTAATGAAAAACTGTTTTTT. It is translated as CSASKSGLNEKLFF.

This clonotype was observed many times. The chain recombines TRBV11-2 with TRBJ2-5; 9 bases are shared with TRBD1. The CDR3 length is 15 residues. With V trimmed by 1 base and J by 5 bases, 5 bases remained unmatched. Germline V lookup: CDR1 SGHAT, CDR2 FQNNGV. The CDR3 spells CASSLGEQGAETQYF. The CDR3, as DNA: TGTGCCAGCAGCTTAGGGGAACAGGGGGCCGAGACCCAGTACTTC.